This paragraph covers one TCR beta chain sequence. What it recognizes is unknown. Within the sample, other DNA sequences also encode this same CDR3. This sample stems from a study of OX40 agonist ivuxolimab in advanced cancers. Whole-study findings and limits: Average numbers of expanded clones were greater in CD8+ T cells than in CD4+.

Profiling relied on immunoSEQ multiplex PCR, and the TCRdb table lists in-frame clones only, not all of them. The sample comprises tens of thousands of clones, 85% to 90% of which are singletons, and approximately 2% rests with the top ten. This clonotype was obtained from an adult with an advanced solid tumor such as melanoma, head and neck, liver or kidney cancer. Material: CD4+ or CD8+ T cells sorted from blood, obtained in a trial of the OX40 agonist ivuxolimab.

For the CDR3, the DNA is TGTGCCTGGAGCCGGGACAGCGGCTCTGGAAACACCATATATTTT. Amino acids: CAWSRDSGSGNTIYF. The chain couples TRBV30 to TRBJ1-3; TRBD1 matches 7 bases. Germline V gives CDR1 GTSNPN, CDR2 SVGIG (reference sequence). This CDR3 contains 15 residues. J gave up 0 bases and V 3 bases, and 5 bases lay outside the gene matches.